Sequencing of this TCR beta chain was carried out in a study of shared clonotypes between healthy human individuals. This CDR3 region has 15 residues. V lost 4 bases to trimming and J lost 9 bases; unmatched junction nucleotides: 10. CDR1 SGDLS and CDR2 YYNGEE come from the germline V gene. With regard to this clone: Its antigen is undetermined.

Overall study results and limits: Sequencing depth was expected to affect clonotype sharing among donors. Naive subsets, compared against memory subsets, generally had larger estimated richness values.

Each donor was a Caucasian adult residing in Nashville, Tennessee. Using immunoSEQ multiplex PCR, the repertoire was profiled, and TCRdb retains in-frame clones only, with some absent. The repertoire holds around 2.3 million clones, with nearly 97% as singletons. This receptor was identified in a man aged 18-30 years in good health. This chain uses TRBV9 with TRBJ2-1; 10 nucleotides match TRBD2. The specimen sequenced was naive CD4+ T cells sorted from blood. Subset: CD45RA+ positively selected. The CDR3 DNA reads TGTGCCAGCAGCCCTGGGACTAGCGAAAGGGGTGAGCAGTTCTTC. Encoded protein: CASSPGTSERGEQFF.